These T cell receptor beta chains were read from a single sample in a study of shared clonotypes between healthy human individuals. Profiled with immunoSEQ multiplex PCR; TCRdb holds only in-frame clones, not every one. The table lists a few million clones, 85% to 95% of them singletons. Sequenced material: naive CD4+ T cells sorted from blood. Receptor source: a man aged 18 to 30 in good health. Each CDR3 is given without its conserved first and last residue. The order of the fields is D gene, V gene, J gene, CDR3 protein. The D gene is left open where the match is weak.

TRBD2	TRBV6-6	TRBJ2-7	ASSPSGGGYEQY
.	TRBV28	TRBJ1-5	ASSHSNQPQH
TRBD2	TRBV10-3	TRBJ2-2	AISAGTSDTGELF
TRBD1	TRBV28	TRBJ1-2	ASRTGSNYGYT
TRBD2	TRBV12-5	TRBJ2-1	ASGLERGPYNEQF
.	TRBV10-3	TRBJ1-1	AISETKRDTEAF
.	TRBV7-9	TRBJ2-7	ASSFLEGGSYEQY
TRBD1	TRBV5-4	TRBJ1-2	ASSKGGQFYGYT
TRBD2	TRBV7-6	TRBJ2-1	ASSLRLAGGTKSSYNEQF
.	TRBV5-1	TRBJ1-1	ASSLGGRRNTEAF
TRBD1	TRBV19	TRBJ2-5	ASSLWTGGSQY
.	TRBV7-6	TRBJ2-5	ASSLVDKETQY
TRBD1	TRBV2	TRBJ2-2	ASKETGVNGELF
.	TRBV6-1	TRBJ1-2	ASSINYGYT
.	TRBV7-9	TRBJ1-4	ASSLTARGPSTNEKLF
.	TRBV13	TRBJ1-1	ASILPGGSGSEAF
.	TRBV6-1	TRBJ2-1	ASSESFGQFNEQF
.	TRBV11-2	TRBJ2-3	ASSLRTTTDTQY
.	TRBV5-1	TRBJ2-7	ASSLAGSGVHEQY
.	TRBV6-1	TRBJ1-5	ASSEPPYSNQPQH
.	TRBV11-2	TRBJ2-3	ASSGGYAGWDTQY
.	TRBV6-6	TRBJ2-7	ASRAVLVNEQY
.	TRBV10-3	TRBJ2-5	AISELGRRGQETQY